This T cell receptor (beta chain) was captured by sequencing in a study of molecular identifiers for immune sequencing clone quantification. Overall study context: For replicates, RNA isolated from 20,000 or 100,000 naive CD8 cells was divided into five portions, of which four were sequenced. Study conclusions and caveats: More than 97% of effector molecules, versus under 1% of naive-cell molecules, belonged to clones above 20 RNA copies. Highly expanded clone sizes could be underestimated through barcode sharing by identical TCR molecules.

Naive CD8 T cells were FACS-sorted by CD8+CD4-CCR7+CD45RA+ markers. This clonotype was detected ten times or more. No antigen is known for it. Per the germline V gene, CDR1 is MNHEY and CDR2 is SVGEGT. CDR3 size: 15 residues. The V gene end was trimmed by 3 bases and the J gene end by 3 bases; junction bases not matched to a gene: 6. TCRdb called the PCR reads again in MiXCR, with one record for every CDR3 protein. The data contain about 630,000 distinct CDR3 sequences, about 25% of them singletons. The sequence derives from a human donor in good health. Some libraries in this study had Jurkat cell RNA spiked in. The specimen sequenced was naive CD8+ T cells from blood, with Jurkat cell RNA spiked in. This sample's subset: FACS-sorted CD8+CD4-CCR7+CD45RA+ naive T cells. V is TRBV6-2 or TRBV6-3 and J is TRBJ2-7, with 9 bases identical to TRBD2. CDR3: CASSYEFSGSYEQYF. CDR3 in DNA: TGTGCCAGCAGTTATGAATTTAGCGGGAGCTACGAGCAGTACTTC.